The 9 T cell receptor beta chains in this list originate from one sample, sequenced in a study of cytomegalovirus exposure and HLA in healthy donors. This PCR relied on a set of 60 Vbeta primers and 13 Jbeta primers. Assay: immunoSEQ multiplex PCR; the TCRdb copy retains only in-frame clones and omits some. The table shows around 200,000 clones, with approximately 79% occurring only once. The sample consisted of PBMCs. These receptors all stem from a young woman in good health and CMV-seropositive.

This chain uses TRBV14 with TRBJ2-7, with D perhaps TRBD2 (6 bases). Germline lookup yields CDR1 SGHDN and CDR2 FVKESK. This CDR3 has 13 amino acids. The V and J ends lost 4 bases and 11 bases respectively, with 18 bases between them. Here the CDR3 reads CASSLGGRGGKYF. CDR3 DNA sequence: TGTGCCAGCAGCCTCGGAGGGCGGGGCGGCAAGTACTTC.

The chain combines TRBV9 with TRBJ2-7, with D perhaps matching TRBD1 (5 bases). V was clipped by 4 bases and J by 0 bases, with 11 bases between them. The CDR3 is made up of 14 amino acids. From germline, CDR1 is SGDLS and CDR2 YYNGEE. The CDR3 DNA is TGTGCCAGCAGCTCTAACAGGAACTCCTACGAGCAGTACTTC. Its translation: CASSSNRNSYEQYF.

This clone appeared a few times. The chain has TRBV29-1 and TRBJ1-2, with 9 bases identical to TRBD1. J lost 8 bases, V lost 2 bases, and 3 bases had no gene match. Germline loops: CDR1 SQVTM, CDR2 ANQGSEA. The CDR3 runs to 12 residues. The CDR3 is CSVERQGEGYTF. Here the CDR3 DNA reads TGCAGCGTTGAAAGACAGGGGGAGGGCTACACCTTC.

V usage is TRBV9 and J usage is TRBJ2-3; 9 bases fit TRBD2. V was pared by 4 bases and J by 0 bases, with 12 bases of the junction left unmatched. CDR1 and CDR2 (germline): SGDLS, YYNGEE. The CDR3 runs 18 residues. CDR3 coding DNA: TGTGCCAGCAGCCTTCGCGATGTAGCGGGGGCTAGCACAGATACGCAGTATTTT. The encoded protein is CASSLRDVAGASTDTQYF.

CDR3 protein: CASSYGTSGGAGVQYF. The CDR3 coding sequence is TGTGCCAGCAGTTATGGGACTAGCGGGGGGGCCGGGGTTCAGTACTTC. The chain combines TRBV6-5 with TRBJ2-4; 16 bases map to TRBD2. The CDR3 length is 16 residues. V was pared by 3 bases and J by 11 bases, with 7 bases of the junction left unmatched. Germline V gives CDR1 MNHEY, CDR2 SVGAGI.

The genes are TRBV7-6 and TRBJ1-2; D unresolved. Deletions cut 2 bases from V and 2 bases from J, with 24 bases between. There are 19 residues in the CDR3. Germline V gene lookup returns CDR1 SGHVS and CDR2 FNYEAQ. CDR3 amino acids: CASSLKVAQVAPLNYGYTF. As DNA, the CDR3 is TGTGCCAGCAGCTTAAAGGTCGCGCAGGTTGCACCTTTAAACTATGGCTACACCTTC.

The chain links TRBV30 to TRBJ1-1, with TRBD1 matching over 7 bases. This CDR3 spans 11 amino acids. Trimming at V came to 7 bases and at J to 2 bases, leaving 1 base not matched to a gene. CDR1 and CDR2 (germline): GTSNPN, SVGIG (reference sequence). The CDR3 DNA reads TGTGCCTACAGGGGAAACACTGAAGCTTTCTTT. Residues: CAYRGNTEAFF. Full variable domain (rest looked up from reference TRBV30 and TRBJ1-1): SQTIHQWPATLVQPVGSPLSLECTVEGTSNPNLYWYRQAAGRGLQLLFYSVGIGQISSEVPQNLSASRPQDRQFILSSKKLLLSDSGFYLCAYRGNTEAFFGQGTRLTVV.

V gene TRBV13 combines with J gene TRBJ2-3; no firm D call. The CDR3 is 14 residues long. Trimming took 0 bases from V and 0 from J, leaving 4 bases between them. Looked up from germline, CDR1 is PRHDT and CDR2 is FYEKMQ (reference sequence). CDR3 sequence reads: CASSLGQSTDTQYF. In DNA, the CDR3 is TGTGCCAGCAGCTTAGGCCAAAGCACAGATACGCAGTATTTT.

V is TRBV27 and J is TRBJ1-5; 7 bases line up with TRBD1. This CDR3 is 14 amino acids long. V dropped 2 bases and J dropped 6; count of bases not matched to a gene: 4. Looked up from germline, CDR1 is MNHEY and CDR2 is SMNVEV (reference sequence). The CDR3 protein is CASSLEGGGQPQHF. The CDR3 DNA follows: TGTGCCAGCAGTTTAGAAGGGGGCGGTCAGCCCCAGCATTTT.